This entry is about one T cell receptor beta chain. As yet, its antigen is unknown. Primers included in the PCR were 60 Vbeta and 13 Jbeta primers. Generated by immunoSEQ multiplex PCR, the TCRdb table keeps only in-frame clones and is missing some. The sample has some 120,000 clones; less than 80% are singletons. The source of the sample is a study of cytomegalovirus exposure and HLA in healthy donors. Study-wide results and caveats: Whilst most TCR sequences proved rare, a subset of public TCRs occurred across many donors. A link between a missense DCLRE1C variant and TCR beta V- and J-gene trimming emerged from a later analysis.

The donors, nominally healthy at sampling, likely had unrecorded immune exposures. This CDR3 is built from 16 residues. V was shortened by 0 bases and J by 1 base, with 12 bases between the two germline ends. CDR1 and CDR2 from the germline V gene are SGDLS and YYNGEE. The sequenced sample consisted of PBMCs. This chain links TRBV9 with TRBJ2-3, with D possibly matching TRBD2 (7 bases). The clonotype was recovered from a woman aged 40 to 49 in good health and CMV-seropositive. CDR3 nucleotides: TGTGCCAGCAGCGTAGGGGGGGGCTCGGGCACAGATACGCAGTATTTT. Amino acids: CASSVGGGSGTDTQYF.